These 9 T cell receptor beta chains were sequenced from one sample in a study of OX40 agonist ivuxolimab in advanced cancers. Clones were read by immunoSEQ multiplex PCR, and TCRdb kept only the in-frame ones, dropping some. The repertoire consists of under 100,000 clones, with under 95% occurring once and the leading ten covering 11%. Sequencing was performed on CD4+ or CD8+ T cells sorted from blood, taken in a trial of the OX40 agonist ivuxolimab. The receptors come from an adult with an advanced solid tumor such as melanoma, head and neck, liver or kidney cancer.

In this sample, this clone turned up once. The genes are TRBV21-1 and TRBJ1-1; the D call in the table, TRBD1, was not verified against the DNA. TRBV21-1 is a listed pseudogene. CDR3 length equals 14 residues. CDR3 amino acids: CTGQGPLRNTEAFF. Written as DNA, the CDR3 is TGTACCGGACAGGGGCCCCTCCGAAACACTGAAGCTTTCTTT.

This clone came up a few times. The chain joins TRBV7-7 to TRBJ1-1, with D unclear. The CDR3 spans 13 residues. Trimming removed 1 base from V and 0 bases from J, with 3 bases in between. Germline CDR1 is SSHAT and CDR2 is FNYEAQ (reference sequence). The CDR3 nucleotides are TGTGCCAGCAGCTTAGAACTGAACACTGAAGCTTTCTTT. Residues: CASSLELNTEAFF.

The V gene is TRBV11-3, the J gene TRBJ2-1; TRBD1 or TRBD2 may be the D gene (5 bases each). CDR1 is SGHNT and CDR2 is YENEEA in the germline V gene. CDR3 length: 15 amino acids. V dropped 5 bases and J dropped 4 bases, with 15 bases sitting between them. The CDR3 DNA reads as TGTGCCAGCAGCGATCCGGGACCGAAGTACAATGAGCAGTTCTTC. The encoded protein is CASSDPGPKYNEQFF.

The CDR3 sequence: CASSIKGGTSYEQYF. CDR3 sequence (DNA): TGTGCCAGCAGCATCAAAGGGGGGACATCCTACGAGCAGTACTTC. J is TRBJ2-7 and V is TRBV6-7; D may match TRBD1 or TRBD2 (6 bases each). TRBV6-7 is recorded as an ORF, its role being uncertain. The CDR3 is made up of 15 amino acids. The V end lost 6 bases, the J end lost 1 base, and 16 bases lay between the germline ends.

The chain recombines TRBV19 with TRBJ2-3; 10 nucleotides agree with TRBD2. The CDR3 totals 16 residues. Losses at the gene ends were 5 bases for V and 3 bases for J; bases not matched to a gene: 8. Per germline, CDR1 LNHDA and CDR2 SQIVND (reference sequence). The CDR3 reads CASSSQPGLATDTQYF. The CDR3 nucleotides read TGTGCCAGTAGTTCCCAGCCGGGACTAGCGACAGATACGCAGTATTTT.

This chain links TRBV27 with TRBJ2-7, with 7 bases matching TRBD1. The junction had 4 bases not matched to a gene; V was cut back by 4 bases and J by 4 bases. The CDR3 sequence is 13 residues long. Germline lookup yields CDR1 MNHEY and CDR2 SMNVEV (reference sequence). The CDR3 region is CASSSDRFYEQYF. The CDR3 nucleotides read TGTGCCAGCAGTTCGGACAGGTTTTACGAGCAGTACTTC.

This clone was detected once. The genes are TRBV5-6 and TRBJ1-2, with D perhaps TRBD1 (5 bases). The CDR3 extends over 14 amino acids. CDR1 and CDR2 (germline): SGHDT, YYEEEE. Trimming cost V 2 bases and J 4 bases, with 12 bases left between them. CDR3 protein: CASSLPSDSYGYTF. The DNA of the CDR3 is TGTGCCAGCAGCTTACCCTCAGACAGCTATGGCTACACCTTC.

The chain joins TRBV13 to TRBJ2-5; D not resolved. CDR3 length equals 13 residues. Trimming cost V 5 bases and J 5 bases, with 12 bases left between them. Germline CDR1 reads PRHDT; CDR2 reads FYEKMQ (reference sequence). The CDR3 here is CASSLSEGETQYF. For the CDR3, the DNA is TGTGCCAGCAGCCTGAGCGAAGGGGAGACCCAGTACTTC.

The V and J genes are TRBV10-3 and TRBJ1-3; 7 bases line up with TRBD1. The trim removed 0 bases at V and 0 bases at J, leaving 11 bases unmatched. CDR1 and CDR2 from the germline V gene are ENHRY and SYGVKD. This CDR3 spans 19 amino acids. CDR3: CAISESQRQGINSGNTIYF. For the CDR3, the DNA is TGTGCCATCAGTGAGTCTCAGAGACAGGGAATCAACTCTGGAAACACCATATATTTT.